The present T cell receptor beta chain was sequenced within a study of metastatic and nonmetastatic thyroid tumors. Study-wide background: It was across blood and tumor or nodule tissue from malignant and benign thyroid patients that repertoires were compared. Findings and limits, study-wide: As reported, TCR beta diversity in blood and tumor was significantly higher in malignant thyroid tumors than in benign nodules.

Nobody among the patients had been given any treatment before thyroid surgery. V lost 7 bases and J lost 5; bases outside the gene matches: 8. The CDR3 has 14 amino acids. Per the germline V gene, CDR1 is MNHNS and CDR2 is SASEGT. In the original workflow: Variation in CDR3 across clinicopathological groups served as the basis for constructing a distant-metastasis classifier in papillary thyroid cancer. TCRdb re-processed the PCR reads through MiXCR. The V and J calls reflect TCRdb's pipeline rather than the authors' work. Found here are about 19,000 clones, approximately 15% of them singletons; the top ten hold 15% to 20%. This clone was seen repeatedly, ten times or more. Antigen: not known.

The chain has TRBV6-1 and TRBJ2-3; TRBD1 aligns across 8 bases. The sequence was collected from a male donor with papillary thyroid cancer or a benign thyroid nodule (not recorded which). Some clones in this sample may be carry-over from other donors' samples. Sequencing was carried out using blood. This CDR3 is CASNHRGSGDTQYF. The CDR3, as DNA: TGTGCCAGCAACCACAGGGGGTCTGGAGATACGCAGTATTTT.